These T cell receptor beta chains were read from a single sample in a study of T cells expressing NK-cell markers. TCRdb re-called the 5' RACE reads; every CDR3 protein appears as one record, without DNA. In all, the sample yields fewer than 300,000 distinct CDR3 sequences. The material sequenced was blood T cells: a sorted CD56 or NKG2C T cell subset, CD4+ or CD8+ T cells, or bulk PBMC T cells (not recorded which). Receptor source: a woman aged 18-70 years in good health. Both conserved end residues are part of each CDR3.

TRBJ2-5	TRBV6-5	CASSYSAQGAFGETQYF
TRBJ2-2	TRBV12-3/TRBV12-4	CASSAGGAGELFF
TRBJ1-2	TRBV11-2	CASRHYRGRAWTDGYTF
TRBJ1-6	TRBV20-1	CSASSPGQGALRSPLHF
TRBJ2-5	TRBV28	CASRPQGRGETQYF
TRBJ2-1	TRBV9	CASSVGRGENEQFF
TRBJ2-3	TRBV7-9	CASSYPGTAPNTDTQYF
TRBJ1-1	TRBV29-1	CSAPGRRGDEAFF
TRBJ1-2	TRBV14	CASSPGMNYGYTF
TRBJ2-1	TRBV5-1	CASSRSESYNEQFF
TRBJ2-3	TRBV29-1	CSVGPSTDTQYF
TRBJ2-1	TRBV5-6	CASSLEGWGATYNEQFF
TRBJ2-1	TRBV14	CASSPYRRSYNEQFF
TRBJ1-6	TRBV12-3/TRBV12-4	CASTADLYSPLHF
TRBJ2-3	TRBV10-3	CAISRGGVTSTDTQYF
TRBJ2-3	TRBV12-3/TRBV12-4	CASSLADPDTQYF
TRBJ2-1	TRBV29-1	CSVEVTPNEQFF
TRBJ2-5	TRBV2	CATKREYQETQYF
TRBJ2-5	TRBV20-1	CSATPPTAQETQYF
TRBJ2-3	TRBV5-1	CASSLRGTGTDTQYF
TRBJ1-3	TRBV4-3	CASSQDLGERNTIYF
TRBJ1-1	TRBV6-5	CASSSRYGVNTEAFF
TRBJ1-4	TRBV20-1	CSARDSGPGGKLFF
TRBJ2-7	TRBV11-2	CASSLTRYEQYF
TRBJ2-2	TRBV7-3	CASSLRQGADTGELFF
TRBJ2-1	TRBV5-1	CASSFLSSGGYSSYNEQFF
TRBJ1-1	TRBV29-1	CSADDLSRRAEAFF
TRBJ2-1	TRBV5-1	CASSRPLLHNEQFF
TRBJ1-4	TRBV7-2	CASSLHPTGGANEKLFF
TRBJ2-1	TRBV18	CASSPRASGSDEQFF
TRBJ1-4	TRBV5-1	CASSRNGVWEKLFF
TRBJ2-5	TRBV5-6	CASSLAGGYQETQYF
TRBJ2-2	TRBV7-3	CASSSRVSGELFF
TRBJ2-1	TRBV6-1	CASRHLRDPLNEQFF
TRBJ2-4	TRBV29-1	CSVEDNSGSGQVF
TRBJ2-5	TRBV7-2	CASSLVQGETQYF
TRBJ2-3	TRBV7-3	CASSLDGRAEGQYF
TRBJ2-1	TRBV3-1	CASSQGGTSGINEQFF
TRBJ2-3	TRBV20-1	CSATGTGPTDTQYF
TRBJ2-1	TRBV20-1	CSARAGLTGGISYNEQFF
TRBJ1-2	TRBV19	CASSKDRDGYTF
TRBJ1-4	TRBV9	CASSDYEYRVTGEKLFF
TRBJ2-3	TRBV5-1	CASSLSSGADTQYF